One sample yielded the 21 T cell receptor beta chains listed below, sequenced in a study of T cells in Graves' hyperthyroidism and ophthalmopathy. RNA transcripts provided the source from which TCR beta CDR3 regions were amplified. First-round RT-PCR with HTBI primers amplified the TCR CDR3 region. A single record per CDR3 protein comes from TCRdb applying MiXCR to the multiplex PCR reads. The sample comprises 450,000 to 550,000 distinct CDR3 sequences, roughly 25% of which are singletons, and around 10% rests with the top ten. Sequencing used blood. These receptors were obtained from a woman aged 25 to 45 with Graves' ophthalmopathy.

Written as DNA, the CDR3 is TGTGCTAGTGGTTTGGCCTACCTGGCTGAAGCTTTCTTT. Translation gives CASGLAYLAEAFF. The chain links TRBV12-5 to TRBJ1-1; D not certain. Looked up from germline, CDR1 is LGHNT and CDR2 is FRNRAP. V dropped 1 base and J dropped 6 bases, with 9 bases sitting between them. The CDR3 runs to 13 residues.

This clonotype came up a few times. This chain joins TRBV6-1 and TRBJ1-2; D may be TRBD1 (6 bases). The CDR3 contains 15 residues. Germline CDR1 and CDR2: MNHNS and SASEGT. Trimming stripped 6 bases from V and 3 bases from J, with 17 bases between. The CDR3 region has the DNA TGTGCCAGCAGACCCAGGGGCAGGGGAGACTATGGCTACACCTTC. Its protein product is CASRPRGRGDYGYTF.

This clonotype has a count of ten or more. The gene calls are TRBV2 and TRBJ2-7, with D tentatively TRBD1 (6 bases). The CDR3 has 14 amino acids. Germline CDR1 SNHLY, CDR2 FYNNEI. Trimming left V 6 bases short and J 0 bases short, with 12 bases between. CDR3 region: CASSGDILSYEQYF. CDR3 nucleotides: TGTGCCAGCAGCGGGGACATCCTCTCCTACGAGCAGTACTTC.

This sequence joins TRBV19 and TRBJ2-5; 7 bases line up with TRBD1. The germline V gene encodes CDR1 LNHDA and CDR2 SQIVND (reference sequence). With V trimmed by 10 bases and J by 4 bases, 18 bases remained unmatched. This CDR3 region has 16 residues. CDR3 amino acids: CATLQGLRVQTETQYF. Written as DNA, the CDR3 is TGTGCCACATTACAGGGGTTAAGAGTTCAAACAGAGACCCAGTACTTC.

Ten or more counts support this clonotype. This rearrangement joins TRBV19 to TRBJ1-1; 8 positions match TRBD1. V was clipped by 8 bases and J by 0 bases; unmatched bases: 5. Germline CDR1 LNHDA, CDR2 SQIVND (reference sequence). The CDR3 length is 14 residues. The CDR3 spells CASGTGPLNTEAFF. CDR3 sequence (DNA): TGTGCCAGTGGGACAGGTCCCCTGAACACTGAAGCTTTCTTT.

In this sample, this clonotype turned up many times. Here the CDR3 reads CASSPRIRGPQHF. CDR3 sequence (DNA): TGTGCCAGCAGTCCAAGAATCCGTGGGCCCCAGCATTTT. The gene calls are TRBV28 and TRBJ1-5, with D uncertain. The V end lost 5 bases, the J end lost 9 bases, and 14 bases lay between the germline ends. Germline assignment: CDR1 MDHEN and CDR2 SYDVKM. This CDR3 spans 13 amino acids. The whole variable domain, remainder taken from reference TRBV28 and TRBJ1-5, is DVKVTQSSRYLVKRTGEKVFLECVQDMDHENMFWYRQDPGLGLRLIYFSYDVKMKEKGDIPEGYSVSREKKERFSLILESASTNQTSMYLCASSPRIRGPQHFGDGTRLSIL.

V usage is TRBV28 and J usage is TRBJ2-5; TRBD1 is a possible D gene (6 bases). V lost 5 bases and J lost 5, with 24 bases in between. CDR1 is MDHEN, CDR2 SYDVKM, per germline. The CDR3 covers 17 residues. The CDR3 loop is CASSPPSRQDPAETQYF. CDR3 coding DNA: TGTGCCAGCAGTCCACCCTCCCGACAGGACCCTGCGGAGACCCAGTACTTC.

The chain joins TRBV2 to TRBJ1-1; D gene ambiguous. The V end lost 7 bases, the J end lost 1 base, and 19 bases lay between the germline ends. Germline V lookup: CDR1 SNHLY, CDR2 FYNNEI. The CDR3 covers 16 residues. The CDR3 DNA reads TGTGCCAGCACCCTGGCGGTTTCAGCAAGGAACACTGAAGCTTTCTTT. This encodes CASTLAVSARNTEAFF.

This clonotype came up many times. This CDR3 is CASTVRGPAEAFF. The CDR3 nucleotides are TGTGCCTCAACGGTACGAGGGCCCGCTGAAGCTTTCTTT. V usage is TRBV30 and J usage is TRBJ1-1; D remains unclear. This CDR3 is built from 13 residues. Trimming left V 7 bases short and J 6 bases short, with 18 bases between. Germline values: CDR1 GTSNPN, CDR2 SVGIG (reference sequence).

This chain links TRBV3-1 with TRBJ2-7; 8 nucleotides match TRBD1. J was trimmed by 4 bases and V by 1 base; bases with no gene match: 15. This CDR3 comprises 18 residues. Looked up from germline, CDR1 is LGHDT and CDR2 is YNNKEL (reference sequence). The CDR3 protein is CASSQARREDRVRYEQYF. For the CDR3, the DNA is TGTGCCAGCAGCCAAGCGCGTCGTGAGGACAGGGTCCGGTACGAGCAGTACTTC.

This clonotype was seen at least ten times. The chain recombines TRBV10-3 with TRBJ1-3; tentatively, D is TRBD1 (5 bases). Germline values: CDR1 ENHRY, CDR2 SYGVKD. Trimming removed 8 bases at V and 0 bases at J, with 11 bases between. This CDR3 region has 14 residues. CDR3 region: CAIGAGTSGNTIYF. CDR3 nucleotide sequence: TGTGCCATCGGAGCGGGGACCTCTGGAAACACCATATATTTT.

The chain uses TRBV20-1 and TRBJ1-1, with D unclear. The CDR3 has 15 residues. In germline, CDR1 is DFQATT, CDR2 SNEGSKA (reference sequence). The ends were cut back, 6 bases at V and 1 base at J, with 18 bases in the middle. The CDR3 here is CSAKRTAPRNTEAFF. The CDR3 nucleotides are TGCAGTGCGAAGCGGACGGCCCCGAGGAACACTGAAGCTTTCTTT.

This clonotype was counted a single time. CDR3 bases: TGTGCCAGCAGTTACCAGGGGGGATGGACTGAAGCTTTCTTT. Protein: CASSYQGGWTEAFF. V is TRBV27 and J is TRBJ1-1; 7 bases agree with TRBD1. J lost 5 bases, V lost 4 bases, and 7 bases had no gene match. This CDR3 contains 14 residues. Germline assignment: CDR1 MNHEY and CDR2 SMNVEV (reference sequence).

This clonotype occurred many times. The gene calls are TRBV25-1 and TRBJ1-5, with D unclear. The CDR3 spans 12 residues. Germline V lookup: CDR1 MGHDK, CDR2 SYGVNS. Deletions cut 6 bases from V and 9 bases from J, with 12 bases between. The CDR3 loop is CASSSGLWPQHF. Written as DNA, the CDR3 is TGTGCCAGCAGCAGTGGTTTGTGGCCCCAGCATTTT.

The chain uses TRBV2 and TRBJ1-2; D is undetermined. The germline V gene encodes CDR1 SNHLY and CDR2 FYNNEI. Trimming cost V 2 bases and J 3 bases, with 7 bases left between them. This CDR3 comprises 13 residues. The CDR3 DNA follows: TGTGCCAGCAGTGAATCGACTTACTATGGCTACACCTTC. This encodes CASSESTYYGYTF.

This clonotype was detected ten times or more. The V and J genes are TRBV2 and TRBJ1-2; D is ambiguous. CDR1 is SNHLY and CDR2 is FYNNEI in the germline V gene. V lost 7 bases and J lost 4, with 13 bases in between. The CDR3 covers 13 residues. CDR3 DNA: TGTGCCAGCATTATGGGATCAGTCTATGGCTACACCTTC. Its translation is CASIMGSVYGYTF.

The table lists this clonotype with many counts. V usage is TRBV4-1 and J usage is TRBJ2-7; TRBD2 aligns across 8 bases. The CDR3 sequence is 18 residues long. With V trimmed by 1 base and J by 3 bases, 14 bases remained unmatched. Germline CDR1 and CDR2: MGHRA and YSYEKL. DNA for the CDR3: TGCGCCAGCAGCCAAGTCGGGGGGGGCTCTGCGCTTGGCTACGAGCAGTACTTC. It specifies CASSQVGGGSALGYEQYF.

Ten or more counts support this clonotype. This rearrangement joins TRBV12-3 or TRBV12-4 to TRBJ2-5; 8 positions agree with TRBD1. V gave up 3 bases and J gave up 2 bases; unmatched junction bases: 5. The CDR3 sequence is 15 residues long. The CDR3 coding sequence is TGTGCCAGCAGTTTCCTGGACAGGGATCAAGAGACCCAGTACTTC. Its protein product is CASSFLDRDQETQYF.

The sample holds many counts of this clonotype. The chain recombines TRBV15 with TRBJ2-7; D uncertain. The germline V gene has CDR1 LNHNV and CDR2 YYDKDF (reference sequence). The ends were cut back, 1 base at V and 2 bases at J, with 9 bases in the middle. This CDR3 region has 14 residues. Here the CDR3 DNA reads TGTGCCACCAGCAGAGGGGTAGAAGCCTACGAGCAGTACTTC. It translates to CATSRGVEAYEQYF.

This clonotype turned up a few times. The J gene is TRBJ1-1, the V gene TRBV15; D is possibly TRBD1 (6 bases). The V gene's germline CDR1 is LNHNV and CDR2 YYDKDF (reference sequence). The V and J ends lost 0 bases and 5 bases respectively, with 16 bases between them. The CDR3 runs 16 residues. In DNA form, the CDR3 reads TGTGCCACCAGCAGAGATCGGGCGGGGGCGAATACTGAAGCTTTCTTT. Translated, it gives CATSRDRAGANTEAFF. The full variable domain, in which reference TRBV15 and TRBJ1-1 provide the parts outside the CDR3, is DAMVIQNPRYQVTQFGKPVTLSCSQTLNHNVMYWYQQKSSQAPKLLFHYYDKDFNNEADTPDNFQSRRPNTSFCFLDIRSPGLGDTAMYLCATSRDRAGANTEAFFGQGTRLTVV.

At least ten counts were recorded for this clonotype. The chain has TRBV20-1 and TRBJ2-2, with 7 bases matching TRBD1. From germline, CDR1 is DFQATT and CDR2 SNEGSKA (reference sequence). The length of the CDR3 is 14 residues. DNA for the CDR3: TGCAGCGTTAGACAGGGTAGTGTCACCGGGGAGCTGTTTTTT. Protein product: CSVRQGSVTGELFF.